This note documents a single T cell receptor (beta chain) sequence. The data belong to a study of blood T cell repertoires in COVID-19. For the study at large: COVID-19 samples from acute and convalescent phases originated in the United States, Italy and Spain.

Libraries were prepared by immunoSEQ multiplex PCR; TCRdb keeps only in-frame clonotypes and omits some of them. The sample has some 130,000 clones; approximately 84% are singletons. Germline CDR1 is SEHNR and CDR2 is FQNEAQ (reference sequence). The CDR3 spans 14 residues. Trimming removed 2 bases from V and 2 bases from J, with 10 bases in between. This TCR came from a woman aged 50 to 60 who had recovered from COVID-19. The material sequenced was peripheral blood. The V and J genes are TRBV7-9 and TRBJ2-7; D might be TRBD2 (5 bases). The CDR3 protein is CASSLRGSTYEQYF. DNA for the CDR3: TGTGCCAGCAGCTTACGGGGTTCTACCTACGAGCAGTACTTC.